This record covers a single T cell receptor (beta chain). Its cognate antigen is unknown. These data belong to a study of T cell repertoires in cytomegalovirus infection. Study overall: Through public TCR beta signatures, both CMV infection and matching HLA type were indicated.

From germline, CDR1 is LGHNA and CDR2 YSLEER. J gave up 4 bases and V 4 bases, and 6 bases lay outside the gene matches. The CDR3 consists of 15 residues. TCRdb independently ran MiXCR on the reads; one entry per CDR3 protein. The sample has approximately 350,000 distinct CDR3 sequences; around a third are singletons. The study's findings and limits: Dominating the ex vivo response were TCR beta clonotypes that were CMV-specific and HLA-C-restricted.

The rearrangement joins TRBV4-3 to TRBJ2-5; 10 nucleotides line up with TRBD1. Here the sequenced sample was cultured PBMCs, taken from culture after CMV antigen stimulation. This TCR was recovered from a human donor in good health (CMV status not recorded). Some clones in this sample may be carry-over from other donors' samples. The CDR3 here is CASSLVTGGRETQYF. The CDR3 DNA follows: TGCGCCAGCAGCCTAGTGACAGGGGGCCGAGAGACCCAGTACTTC.